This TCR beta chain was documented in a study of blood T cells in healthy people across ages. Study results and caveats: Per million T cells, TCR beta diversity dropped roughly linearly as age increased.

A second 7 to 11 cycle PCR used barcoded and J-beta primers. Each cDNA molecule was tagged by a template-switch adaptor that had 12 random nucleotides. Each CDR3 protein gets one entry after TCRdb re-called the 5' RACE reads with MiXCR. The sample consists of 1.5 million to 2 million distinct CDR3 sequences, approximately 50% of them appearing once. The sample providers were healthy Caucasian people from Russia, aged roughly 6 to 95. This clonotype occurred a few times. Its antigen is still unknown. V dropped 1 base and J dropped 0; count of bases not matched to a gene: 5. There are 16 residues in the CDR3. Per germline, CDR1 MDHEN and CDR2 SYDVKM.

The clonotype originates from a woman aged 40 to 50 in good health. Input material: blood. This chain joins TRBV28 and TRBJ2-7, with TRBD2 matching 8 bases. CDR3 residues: CASSLYGGGFSYEQYF. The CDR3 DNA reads TGTGCCAGCAGTTTATATGGCGGGGGGTTCTCCTACGAGCAGTACTTC.